Below are 20 T cell receptor beta chains sequenced from a single sample in a study of regulatory T cells in long-lasting Graves disease. With iRepertoire HTBI primers and Arm-PCR of CDR3 regions, TCR beta libraries were built. One entry per CDR3 protein results from TCRdb running MiXCR on the multiplex PCR reads. The sample contains roughly 350,000 distinct CDR3 sequences, 16% of which appear only once. Time point reported: newly diagnosed GD, antithyroid drugs for less than 3 months. Scientists built the TCR library using RNA that was extracted from PBMCs. This same sample was also part of a study on T cells in Graves' hyperthyroidism and ophthalmopathy.

Sample: peripheral blood mononuclear cells (PBMCs), taken at new diagnosis, from a patient treated with antithyroid drugs. The receptor source for this set is a man aged 35 to 55 with Graves disease.

The sample holds many counts of this clonotype. V usage is TRBV20-1 and J usage is TRBJ1-2, with 7 positions matching TRBD1. This CDR3 spans 16 amino acids. V trimming: 2 bases; J trimming: 0 bases; junction bases outside the gene matches: 9. CDR1 and CDR2 (germline): DFQATT, SNEGSKA (reference sequence). The CDR3, as DNA: TGCAGTGCTAGACCCCTCGACAGGGCGACTAACTATGGCTACACCTTC. It specifies CSARPLDRATNYGYTF.

The chain recombines TRBV20-1 with TRBJ1-1, with a weak D call TRBD1 (5 bases). Trimming took off 0 bases at V and 3 bases at J, with 14 bases between the two ends. In germline, CDR1 is DFQATT, CDR2 SNEGSKA (reference sequence). The CDR3 is 15 amino acids. The CDR3, as DNA: TGCAGTGCTAGAGATGGGGGGATATGGGACACTGAAGCTTTCTTT. Encoded protein: CSARDGGIWDTEAFF.

This clonotype was counted at least ten times. The rearrangement uses TRBV3-1 and TRBJ2-3; possibly TRBD1 or TRBD2 for D (5 bases each). Trimming shortened V by 6 bases and J by 9 bases, and 19 bases separated the two germline ends. The CDR3 loop spans 14 amino acids. Germline CDR1 and CDR2: LGHDT and YNNKEL (reference sequence). The CDR3 spells CASRANLGTETQYF. The CDR3 coding sequence is TGTGCCAGCAGGGCAAACCTAGGGACCGAAACGCAGTATTTT.

CDR3 DNA: TGTGCCAGCAGCTCCACGGGACTAGCGGGGGGTTACAATGAGCAGTTCTTC. It specifies CASSSTGLAGGYNEQFF. The chain recombines TRBV7-3 with TRBJ2-1; 15 bases align to TRBD2. V was pared by 4 bases and J by 4 bases, with 5 bases of the junction left unmatched. CDR1 is SGHTA and CDR2 is FQGTGA in the germline V gene. The CDR3 has 17 residues.

This clonotype was observed many times. The chain recombines TRBV7-9 with TRBJ2-3; no clear D. The CDR3 sequence is 12 residues long. With 5 bases removed from V and 6 bases from J, the gap between germline ends came to 9 bases. Looked up from germline, CDR1 is SEHNR and CDR2 is FQNEAQ (reference sequence). CDR3 in amino acids: CASSASRDTQYF. The CDR3 DNA reads TGTGCCAGCAGCGCATCTAGGGATACGCAGTATTTT.

There are a few counts of this clonotype. J is TRBJ2-5 and V is TRBV9; D is possibly TRBD1 (6 bases). Germline CDR1 SGDLS, CDR2 YYNGEE. CDR3 length: 15 residues. Trimming stripped 2 bases from V and 2 bases from J, with 13 bases between. CDR3 sequence (DNA): TGTGCCAGCAGCGTTGATACAGGGTCTCAAGAGACCCAGTACTTC. Protein sequence: CASSVDTGSQETQYF.

This clonotype was detected many times. The rearrangement uses TRBV5-5 and TRBJ2-3, with 9 bases that match TRBD1. Germline CDR1 SGHKS, CDR2 YYEKEE (reference sequence). After removal of 0 bases from V and 5 bases from J, the junction contained 13 bases not matched to a gene. The CDR3 runs 18 residues. CDR3 nucleotide sequence: TGTGCCAGCAGCTTGGGGCCCGGGACAGGGAATTCCCAAGATACGCAGTATTTT. It encodes CASSLGPGTGNSQDTQYF.

This chain joins TRBV30 and TRBJ1-4; 12 nucleotides agree with TRBD1. The germline V gene has CDR1 GTSNPN and CDR2 SVGIG (reference sequence). The CDR3 spans 15 residues. The junction had 6 bases not matched to a gene; V was cut back by 2 bases and J by 8 bases. This chain's CDR3 is CAWSPGQGAREKLFF. The CDR3 DNA follows: TGTGCCTGGAGTCCGGGACAGGGGGCGCGGGAAAAACTGTTTTTT.

This clonotype showed up many times. V usage is TRBV5-1 and J usage is TRBJ1-4; D is perhaps TRBD1 (6 bases). The CDR3 runs to 15 residues. Germline values: CDR1 SGHRS, CDR2 YFSETQ. The V end lost 5 bases, the J end lost 5 bases, and 16 bases lay between the germline ends. Written as DNA, the CDR3 is TGCGCCAGCAGTGTTAGCGGACAGAAGAATGAAAAACTGTTTTTT. This translates into CASSVSGQKNEKLFF.

The table lists this clonotype with many counts. The V and J genes are TRBV30 and TRBJ1-3; D gene ambiguous. This CDR3 has 14 amino acids. Germline V gene lookup returns CDR1 GTSNPN and CDR2 SVGIG (reference sequence). Trimming cost V 6 bases and J 4 bases, with 16 bases left between them. The CDR3 reads CACPVRAAGNTIYF. The CDR3, as DNA: TGTGCCTGTCCTGTAAGGGCGGCCGGAAACACCATATATTTT. The entire variable domain, with the rest obtained from reference TRBV30 and TRBJ1-3, is as follows: SQTIHQWPATLVQPVGSPLSLECTVEGTSNPNLYWYRQAAGRGLQLLFYSVGIGQISSEVPQNLSASRPQDRQFILSSKKLLLSDSGFYLCACPVRAAGNTIYFGEGSWLTVV.

This clonotype was counted only a few times. The chain has TRBV5-6 and TRBJ1-6; D uncertain. CDR1 is SGHDT, CDR2 YYEEEE, per germline. CDR3 length: 14 residues. V gave up 1 base and J gave up 3 bases, with 5 bases separating them. CDR3 DNA sequence: TGTGCCAGCAGCTTGAGACTCTATAATTCACCCCTCCACTTT. Protein product: CASSLRLYNSPLHF. The complete variable domain, with remaining parts taken from reference TRBV5-6 and TRBJ1-6, reads DAGVTQSPTHLIKTRGQQVTLRCSPKSGHDTVSWYQQALGQGPQFIFQYYEEEERQRGNFPDRFSGHQFPNYSSELNVNALLLGDSALYLCASSLRLYNSPLHFGNGTRLTVT.

This clonotype is classed as medium-sized. In nucleotides, the CDR3 is TGTGCCAGCAAAAGGACGGAAAACACTGAAGCTTTCTTT. This encodes CASKRTENTEAFF. The chain carries TRBV12-3 or TRBV12-4 and TRBJ1-1; no reliable D call. Trimming left V 7 bases short and J 2 bases short, with 11 bases between. This CDR3 comprises 13 residues.

With regard to this clonotype: Compared with germline, one end of the junction differs, possibly owing to a read error. This sequence joins TRBV27 and TRBJ1-2; no reliable D call. The germline V gene has CDR1 MNHEY and CDR2 SMNVEV (reference sequence). The CDR3 has 18 residues. The CDR3 DNA is TGTGCCAGCAGTTTATATGGGAACAGAGCTTCTTTCCCATATGACTACACCTTC. Translating it yields CASSLYGNRASFPYDYTF.

The sample holds a few counts of this clonotype. This rearrangement joins TRBV7-3 to TRBJ2-1, with TRBD2 identical over 15 bases. Trimming removed 5 bases from V and 9 bases from J; junction bases left unmatched: 5. This CDR3 contains 15 residues. The germline V gene encodes CDR1 SGHTA and CDR2 FQGTGA. CDR3 loop: CASSDGLAGGPEQFF. CDR3 sequence (DNA): TGTGCCAGCAGCGATGGACTAGCGGGGGGGCCTGAGCAGTTCTTC.

Points on this clonotype: The germline gene is not matched at one end of the junction; a read error may be the cause. V and J are TRBV5-4 and TRBJ1-1; possibly TRBD1 for D (5 bases). CDR3 length: 15 residues. CDR1 is SGHNT and CDR2 is YYREEE in the germline V gene (reference sequence). This chain's CDR3 is CASSLIGALNTEAFF. DNA for the CDR3: TGTGCTAGCAGCTTGATAGGGGCCCTGAACACTGAAGCTTTCTTT.

This clonotype was seen repeatedly, ten times or more. The V call is TRBV3-1, the J call TRBJ1-5; D may be TRBD1 (5 bases). V was trimmed by 6 bases and J by 1 base, leaving 10 bases between them. From germline, CDR1 is LGHDT and CDR2 YNNKEL (reference sequence). CDR3 size: 14 residues. CDR3 sequence (DNA): TGTGCCAGCAGTTTCCGGGACAGCAATCAGCCCCAGCATTTT. This translates into CASSFRDSNQPQHF.

V is TRBV4-2 and J is TRBJ2-1; a weak D match, TRBD1 (6 bases). Per germline, CDR1 LGHNA and CDR2 YNFKEQ. The CDR3 extends over 15 amino acids. The germline V and J ends were trimmed by 0 bases and 8 bases, with 14 bases remaining between them. In DNA form, the CDR3 reads TGTGCCAGCAGCCAAGATTCTACCTCAGGGGATGAGCAGTTCTTC. Amino acid sequence: CASSQDSTSGDEQFF.

The genes are TRBV5-4 and TRBJ1-2; the D is unclear. V lost 1 base to trimming and J lost 0 bases, with 10 bases between them. Germline V gene sequence: CDR1 SGHNT, CDR2 YYREEE (reference sequence). The CDR3 length is 15 residues. CDR3 protein: CASSLLRDPNYGYTF. The CDR3 nucleotides are TGTGCCAGCAGCTTGCTCCGCGACCCTAACTATGGCTACACCTTC. Full variable domain (remainder filled in from reference TRBV5-4 and TRBJ1-2): ETGVTQSPTHLIKTRGQQVTLRCSSQSGHNTVSWYQQALGQGPQFIFQYYREEENGRGNFPPRFSGLQFPNYSSELNVNALELDDSALYLCASSLLRDPNYGYTFGSGTRLTVV.

This clonotype was recorded at least ten times. The V call is TRBV20-1, the J call TRBJ2-3, with no clear D. The CDR3 is 13 residues long. The germline gives CDR1 DFQATT, CDR2 SNEGSKA (reference sequence). The V and J ends lost 1 base and 2 bases respectively, with 7 bases between them. CDR3 sequence (DNA): TGCAGTGCTAGAGGTCCAACCACAGATACGCAGTATTTT. It translates to CSARGPTTDTQYF.

The chain recombines TRBV5-1 with TRBJ1-6; maybe TRBD1 (6 bases). The CDR3 consists of 16 residues. The V end was cut by 4 bases, the J end by 5 bases, with 16 bases between. Germline loops: CDR1 SGHRS, CDR2 YFSETQ. CDR3 region: CASSREGDQHNSPLHF. As DNA, the CDR3 is TGCGCCAGCAGCCGGGAGGGGGACCAACATAATTCACCCCTCCACTTT.